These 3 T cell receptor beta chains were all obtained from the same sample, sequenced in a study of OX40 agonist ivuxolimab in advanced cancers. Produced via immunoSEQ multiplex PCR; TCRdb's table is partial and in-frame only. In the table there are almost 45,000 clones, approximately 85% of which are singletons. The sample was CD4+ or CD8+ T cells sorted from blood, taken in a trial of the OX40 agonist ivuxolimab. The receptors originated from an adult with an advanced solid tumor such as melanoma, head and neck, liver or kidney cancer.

CDR3 region: CASSAGLTSGEQETQYF. The DNA of the CDR3 is TGTGCCAGCAGTGCCGGTCTGACTAGCGGGGAGCAAGAGACCCAGTACTTC. This chain connects TRBV27 to TRBJ2-5; TRBD2 agrees at 11 bases. CDR1 is MNHEY, CDR2 SMNVEV, per germline (reference sequence). Unmatched junction bases numbered 10, after V lost 5 bases and J lost 2 bases. The CDR3 runs 17 residues.

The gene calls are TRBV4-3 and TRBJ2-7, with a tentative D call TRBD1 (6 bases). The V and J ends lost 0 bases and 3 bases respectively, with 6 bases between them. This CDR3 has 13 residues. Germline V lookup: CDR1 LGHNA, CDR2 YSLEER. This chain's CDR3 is CASSQDRGYEQYF. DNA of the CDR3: TGCGCCAGCAGCCAAGACAGGGGCTACGAGCAGTACTTC.

In nucleotides, the CDR3 is TGCGCCAGCAGCCCTGTCGGACAGCCGAACACTGAAGCTTTCTTT. Encoded protein: CASSPVGQPNTEAFF. The J gene is TRBJ1-1, the V gene TRBV4-3, with D perhaps TRBD1 (6 bases). Trimming took off 4 bases at V and 1 base at J, with 13 bases between the two ends. The CDR3 spans 15 residues. The germline V gene has CDR1 LGHNA and CDR2 YSLEER.